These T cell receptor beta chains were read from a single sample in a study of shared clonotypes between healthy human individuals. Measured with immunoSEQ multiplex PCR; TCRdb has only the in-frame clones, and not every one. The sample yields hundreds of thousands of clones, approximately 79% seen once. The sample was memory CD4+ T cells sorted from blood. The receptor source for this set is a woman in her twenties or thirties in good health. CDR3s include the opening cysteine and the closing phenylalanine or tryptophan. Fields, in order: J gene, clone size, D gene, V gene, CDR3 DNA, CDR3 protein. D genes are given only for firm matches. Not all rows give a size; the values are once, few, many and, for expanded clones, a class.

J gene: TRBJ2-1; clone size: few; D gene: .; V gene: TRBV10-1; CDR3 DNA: TGCGCCAGCAGTGAGTCGCAGGGCGGGTACAATGAGCAGTTCTTC; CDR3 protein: CASSESQGGYNEQFF
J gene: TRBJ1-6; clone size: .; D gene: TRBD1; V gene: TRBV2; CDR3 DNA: TGTGCCAGCAGTGAACGGGATGGGACAGGTTCCCCCCTCCACTTT; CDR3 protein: CASSERDGTGSPLHF
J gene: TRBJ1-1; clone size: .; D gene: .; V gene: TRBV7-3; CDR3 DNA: TGTGCCAGCAGCCCCGCCTACGGCACTGAAGCTTTCTTT; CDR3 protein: CASSPAYGTEAFF
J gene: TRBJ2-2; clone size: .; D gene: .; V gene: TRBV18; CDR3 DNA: TGTGCCAGCTCCTCCGGGAATGCCGGGGAGCTGTTTTTT; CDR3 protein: CASSSGNAGELFF
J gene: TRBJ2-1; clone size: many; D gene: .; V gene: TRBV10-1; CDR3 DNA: TGCGCCAGCAGTGAGTCGACCGGTCTCTACAATGAGCAGTTCTTC; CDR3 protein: CASSESTGLYNEQFF
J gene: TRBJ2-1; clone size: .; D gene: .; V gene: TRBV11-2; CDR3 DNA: TGTGCCTGGGGCCAAAACAATGAGCAGTTCTTC; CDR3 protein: CAWGQNNEQFF
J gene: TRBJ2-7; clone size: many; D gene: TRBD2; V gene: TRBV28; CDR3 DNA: TGTGCCAGCAGGGTTAGCGGGAGGGTGGGTGAGCAGTACTTC; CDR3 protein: CASRVSGRVGEQYF
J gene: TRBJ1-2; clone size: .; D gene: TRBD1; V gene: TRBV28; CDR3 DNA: TGTGCCAGCAGGAACAGGGGTGATGGCTACACCTTC; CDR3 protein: CASRNRGDGYTF
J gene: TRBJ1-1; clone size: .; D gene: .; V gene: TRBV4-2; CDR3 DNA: TGTGCCAGCAGCCAATCTGATCGGGGAATGAACACTGAAGCTTTCTTT; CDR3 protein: CASSQSDRGMNTEAFF
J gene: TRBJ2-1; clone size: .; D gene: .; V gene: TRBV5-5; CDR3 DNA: TGTGCCAGCAGCTACCTACAGGGATCCTACAATGAGCAGTTCTTC; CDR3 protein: CASSYLQGSYNEQFF
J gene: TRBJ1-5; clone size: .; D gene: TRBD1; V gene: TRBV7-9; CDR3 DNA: TGTGCCAGCAGCGTCACAGGGGGCAATCAGCCCCAGCATTTT; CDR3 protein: CASSVTGGNQPQHF
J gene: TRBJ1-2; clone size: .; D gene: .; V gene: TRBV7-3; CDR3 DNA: TGTGCCAGCAGCTTAGACAGAATTGACTATGGCTACACCTTC; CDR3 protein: CASSLDRIDYGYTF
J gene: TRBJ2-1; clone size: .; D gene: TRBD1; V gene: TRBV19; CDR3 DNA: TGTGCCAGTAGAACCGGGACAGAAAACAATGAGCAGTTCTTC; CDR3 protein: CASRTGTENNEQFF
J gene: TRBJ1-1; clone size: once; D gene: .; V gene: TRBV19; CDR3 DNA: TGTGCCAGTAGATTCCTGGGGGGTCTCGCTTTCTTT; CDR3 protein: CASRFLGGLAFF